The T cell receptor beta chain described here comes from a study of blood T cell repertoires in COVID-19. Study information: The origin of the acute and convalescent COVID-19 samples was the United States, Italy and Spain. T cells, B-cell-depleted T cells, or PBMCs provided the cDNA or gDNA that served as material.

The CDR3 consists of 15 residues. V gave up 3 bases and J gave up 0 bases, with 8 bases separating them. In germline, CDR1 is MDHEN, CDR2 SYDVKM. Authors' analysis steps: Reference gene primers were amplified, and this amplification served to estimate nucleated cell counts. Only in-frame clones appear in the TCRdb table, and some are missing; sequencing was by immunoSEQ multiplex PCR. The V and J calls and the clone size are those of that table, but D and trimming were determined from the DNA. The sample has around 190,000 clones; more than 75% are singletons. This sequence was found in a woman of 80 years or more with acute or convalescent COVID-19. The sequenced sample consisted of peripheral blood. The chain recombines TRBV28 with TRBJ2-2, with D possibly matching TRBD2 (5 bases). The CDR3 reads CASSLSAANTGELFF. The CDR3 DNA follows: TGTGCCAGCAGTTTGTCAGCGGCGAACACCGGGGAGCTGTTTTTT.